This entry describes one T cell receptor beta chain. The blood volume drawn from each donor was 2 to 3 ml. The UMIs contained a 6-nucleotide sample barcode. They were added by template switching during cDNA synthesis. TCRdb re-called the 5' RACE reads, yielding one record per CDR3 amino acid sequence without DNA. The sample data list about 300,000 distinct CDR3 sequences. The data derive from a study of monozygotic twins with inflammatory bowel disease. The CDR3 extends over 12 amino acids. The germline CDR1 and CDR2 sequences are SQVTM and ANQGSEA. This TCR derives from a human donor with ulcerative colitis or Crohn's disease, or a healthy co-twin of an affected twin (not recorded which). The sequencing sample was made of blood. The chain combines TRBV29-1 with TRBJ2-1; TCRdb indicates TRBD2, and absent DNA this call remains unverified. This CDR3 reads CTGTSGYNEQFF.